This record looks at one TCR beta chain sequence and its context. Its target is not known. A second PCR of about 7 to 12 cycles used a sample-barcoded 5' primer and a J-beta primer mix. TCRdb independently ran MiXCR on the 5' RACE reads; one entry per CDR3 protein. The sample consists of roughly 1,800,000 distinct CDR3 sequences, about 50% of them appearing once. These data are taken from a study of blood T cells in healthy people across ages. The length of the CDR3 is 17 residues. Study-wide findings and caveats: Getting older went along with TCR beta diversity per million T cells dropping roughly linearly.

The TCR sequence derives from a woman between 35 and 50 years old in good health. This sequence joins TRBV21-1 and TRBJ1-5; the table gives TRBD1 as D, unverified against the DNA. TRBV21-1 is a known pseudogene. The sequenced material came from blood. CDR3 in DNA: TGTGCCAGCAGCAAAGGGGGGGTATGGGAGAGCAATCAGCCCCGGCATTTT. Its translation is CASSKGGVWESNQPRHF.